This T cell receptor beta chain was retrieved from a study of T-cell memory formation after mild COVID-19. TCRdb ran MiXCR on the 5' RACE reads and lists one entry per CDR3 protein. The profile shows tens of thousands of distinct CDR3 sequences, around an eighth of them singletons. Germline CDR1 reads MGHDK; CDR2 reads SYGVNS. Trimming cost V 3 bases and J 8 bases; bases outside gene matches: 15. CDR3 length equals 18 residues. The V call is TRBV25-1, the J call TRBJ2-1, with TRBD2 matching over 11 bases. Specimen: PBMCs or a T cell subset sorted from them (not recorded which). The TCR originated in an adult woman who had mild COVID-19 (a few samples of this study predate the infection). Cell type and time point are not known. CDR3 sequence: CASSDLTLAGGPGDEQFF. CDR3 nucleotide sequence: TGTGCCAGCAGTGATCTGACTTTAGCGGGGGGGCCAGGAGATGAGCAGTTCTTC.